A single sample is the source of the 23 T cell receptor beta chains below, sequenced in a study of blood T cells in healthy people across ages. It was with a sample-barcoded 5' primer and a J-beta primer mix that a second PCR of about 6 to 12 cycles was run. Each CDR3 protein gets one entry after TCRdb re-called the 5' RACE reads with MiXCR. This sample carries 1,800,000 or so distinct CDR3 sequences, about 39% of them seen once, and the ten largest clones take 20% to 25%. The specimen was blood. All receptors derive from a human donor in good health.

The chain employs TRBV7-9 and TRBJ2-4; D ambiguous. Judging by the DNA end, TRBJ2-7 fits better; the J call may be wrong. The CDR3 runs 13 residues. Germline V gene data show CDR1 as SEHNR and CDR2 as FQNEAQ (reference sequence). CDR3 amino acids: CASSLVGVNEQYF. DNA for the CDR3: TGTGCCAGCAGCTTAGTTGGGGTCAACGAGCAGTACTTC.

The sample holds a few counts of this clonotype. V usage is TRBV12-3 or TRBV12-4 and J usage is TRBJ2-3; 7 bases match TRBD1. V trimming: 5 bases; J trimming: 6 bases; junction bases outside the gene matches: 14. This CDR3 has 16 residues. This CDR3 reads CASSLTGDLLRDTQYF. The CDR3 DNA sequence: TGTGCCAGCAGTCTAACAGGGGATCTTTTGAGGGATACGCAGTATTTT.

This clonotype was recorded a few times. V and J are TRBV7-2 and TRBJ2-3, with D hard to call. V was pared by 2 bases and J by 4 bases, with 10 bases between. Germline V CDR1 and CDR2: SGHTA, FQGNSA. The CDR3 runs 14 residues. The CDR3, as DNA: TGTGCCAGCAGCTTAACTACTATGTCAGATACGCAGTATTTT. Translating it yields CASSLTTMSDTQYF.

This clonotype has a handful of counts. The rearrangement joins TRBV14 to TRBJ1-2, with D possibly being TRBD1 (5 bases). Germline CDR1 reads SGHDN; CDR2 reads FVKESK. This CDR3 comprises 13 residues. V was trimmed by 4 bases and J by 6 bases, leaving 12 bases between them. For the CDR3, the DNA is TGTGCCAGCAGCCTTCTAGGGGTGAATGGCTACACCTTC. Protein sequence: CASSLLGVNGYTF.

The V gene is TRBV20-1, the J gene TRBJ1-2, with D possibly matching TRBD1 (6 bases). The CDR3 runs to 13 residues. Trimming stripped 5 bases from V and 1 base from J, with 11 bases between. Germline V CDR1 and CDR2: DFQATT, SNEGSKA (reference sequence). CDR3 DNA sequence: TGCAGTGCTCCTCGCAGGGGTAACTATGGCTACACCTTC. Protein sequence: CSAPRRGNYGYTF.

This clonotype was counted many times. CDR3 in amino acids: CASSYPLGRDNYEQYF. CDR3 nucleotide sequence: TGTGCCAGCAGTTACCCCCTTGGAAGGGACAACTACGAGCAGTACTTC. The V call is TRBV6-2 or TRBV6-3, the J call TRBJ2-7; a possible D gene is TRBD1 (6 bases). Germline CDR1 reads MNHEY; CDR2 reads SVGEGT. V lost 2 bases, J lost 3 bases, and 17 bases lay in between. CDR3 size: 16 residues.

The V and J genes are TRBV7-2 and TRBJ2-4; perhaps TRBD2 as D (5 bases). The J call may be wrong; the DNA end is better matched by TRBJ2-7. This CDR3 region has 16 residues. CDR1 SGHTA and CDR2 FQGNSA come from the germline V gene. DNA for the CDR3: TGTGCCAGCAGCTCGAGAGGACCGGGATCCCGTTCCGAGCAGTACTTC. Its translation is CASSSRGPGSRSEQYF.

This clonotype was recorded once. This rearrangement joins TRBV12-3 or TRBV12-4 to TRBJ2-1; TRBD2 might be the D (6 bases). The J call may be in error: the DNA end matches TRBJ2-7 better. The CDR3 loop spans 13 amino acids. The CDR3 sequence is CASSWVEGNEQYF. The DNA for the CDR3 is TGTGCCAGCAGTTGGGTGGAGGGCAATGAGCAGTACTTC.

V and J are TRBV6-2 or TRBV6-3 and TRBJ2-1, with 10 bases lining up with TRBD1. V gave up 4 bases and J gave up 5 bases; unmatched junction bases: 5. The CDR3 totals 15 residues. The germline V gene has CDR1 MNHEY and CDR2 SVGEGT. The CDR3 bases are TGTGCCAGCAGTTCCGCCGGGACAGGGGACAATGAGCAGTTCTTC. Encoded protein: CASSSAGTGDNEQFF.

The chain carries TRBV7-2 and TRBJ2-1, with 7 bases aligning to TRBD1. Germline V gene lookup returns CDR1 SGHTA and CDR2 FQGNSA. There are 16 residues in the CDR3. V gave up 5 bases and J gave up 5 bases; unmatched junction bases: 12. CDR3 loop: CASSPIDRDGHNEQFF. Here the CDR3 DNA reads TGTGCCAGCAGCCCAATCGACAGGGACGGACACAATGAGCAGTTCTTC. Supplemented by reference TRBV7-2 and TRBJ2-1, the full variable domain reads GAGVSQSPSNKVTEKGKDVELRCDPISGHTALYWYRQSLGQGLEFLIYFQGNSAPDKSGLPSDRFSAERTGGSVSTLTIQRTQQEDSAVYLCASSPIDRDGHNEQFFGPGTRLTVL.

This clonotype was seen a few times. This chain links TRBV28 with TRBJ2-1; 10 bases align to TRBD2. Trimming removed 3 bases from V and 7 bases from J; junction bases left unmatched: 6. Germline CDR1 MDHEN, CDR2 SYDVKM. The CDR3 covers 15 residues. CDR3 coding DNA: TGTGCCAGCAGTTTTCGTAGCGGGGGGAGGAATGAGCAGTTCTTC. Translation: CASSFRSGGRNEQFF.

This chain links TRBV7-9 with TRBJ2-5; TRBD2 matches 7 bases. Germline V CDR1 and CDR2: SEHNR, FQNEAQ (reference sequence). V was pared by 3 bases and J by 4 bases, with 8 bases of the junction left unmatched. The CDR3 length is 15 residues. CDR3 amino acids: CASSFSRLAGETQYF. In DNA form, the CDR3 reads TGTGCCAGCAGCTTTTCGAGACTAGCAGGAGAGACCCAGTACTTC.

In its sample, this clonotype was seen a few times. The CDR3 here is CASSPIGGALNTEAFF. The CDR3 bases are TGTGCCAGCAGCCCGATAGGAGGGGCCTTGAACACTGAAGCTTTCTTT. The chain carries TRBV7-6 and TRBJ1-1; D is possibly TRBD1 (5 bases). This CDR3 has 16 residues. Trimming shortened V by 5 bases and J by 0 bases, and 16 bases separated the two germline ends. Germline CDR1 reads SGHVS; CDR2 reads FNYEAQ.

CDR3 amino acids: CAISARGGVWFF. The CDR3 nucleotides read TGTGCCATCAGTGCACGGGGAGGCGTGTGGTTCTTC. The chain couples TRBV10-3 to TRBJ2-1; D is perhaps TRBD2 (6 bases). The CDR3 sequence is 12 residues long. Trimming took off 4 bases at V and 15 bases at J, with 16 bases between the two ends. From germline, CDR1 is ENHRY and CDR2 SYGVKD.

A few counts support this clonotype. The genes are TRBV4-3 and TRBJ1-2, with D unclear. The germline V and J ends were trimmed by 0 bases and 8 bases, with 10 bases remaining between them. Germline values: CDR1 LGHNA, CDR2 YSLEER. CDR3 length: 13 residues. The CDR3 DNA reads TGCGCCAGCAGCCAAGAAACCGAGAGCGGCTACACCTTC. Encoded protein: CASSQETESGYTF.

This chain links TRBV27 with TRBJ2-1; 8 nucleotides agree with TRBD1. Trimming at V came to 7 bases and at J to 7 bases, leaving 12 bases not matched to a gene. CDR1 MNHEY and CDR2 SMNVEV come from the germline V gene (reference sequence). The CDR3 loop spans 15 amino acids. The chain's CDR3 is CASTLRGTGQNEQFF. Here the CDR3 DNA reads TGTGCCAGCACCCTAAGAGGGACAGGCCAGAATGAGCAGTTCTTC.

This clonotype was detected only a few times. The chain recombines TRBV20-1 with TRBJ2-7; possibly TRBD2 for D (6 bases). The germline V and J ends were trimmed by 4 bases and 4 bases, with 11 bases remaining between them. The germline V gene encodes CDR1 DFQATT and CDR2 SNEGSKA (reference sequence). CDR3 length: 12 residues. The CDR3 reads CSATQEGYEQYF. For the CDR3, the DNA is TGCAGTGCTACACAGGAGGGTTACGAGCAGTACTTC.

This clonotype was counted at least ten times. V is TRBV29-1 and J is TRBJ2-3; D unresolved. Trimming shortened V by 4 bases and J by 1 base, and 3 bases separated the two germline ends. Germline lookup yields CDR1 SQVTM and CDR2 ANQGSEA. This CDR3 contains 11 residues. CDR3 loop: CSVVGTDTQYF. The DNA of the CDR3 is TGCAGCGTTGTGGGCACAGATACGCAGTATTTT.

This clonotype was seen more than once but under ten times. The genes are TRBV20-1 and TRBJ1-1, with a weak D call TRBD1 (5 bases). The germline gives CDR1 DFQATT, CDR2 SNEGSKA (reference sequence). The CDR3 has 16 amino acids. Trimming removed 1 base at V and 3 bases at J, with 18 bases between. This CDR3 is CSARVSGGTRYTEAFF. The CDR3 DNA sequence: TGCAGTGCTAGAGTTAGTGGGGGAACAAGGTACACTGAAGCTTTCTTT.

The chain is built from TRBV4-3 and TRBJ2-3; the match to TRBD2 covers 13 bases. From germline, CDR1 is LGHNA and CDR2 YSLEER. Trimming at V came to 0 bases and at J to 3 bases, leaving 6 bases not matched to a gene. This CDR3 has 18 amino acids. Here the CDR3 DNA reads TGCGCCAGCAGCCAAGATCTTGCGGGACTAGCGGGAACAGATACGCAGTATTTT. It is translated as CASSQDLAGLAGTDTQYF.

A remark on this clonotype: The junction does not match germline at one end; this may be a read error. The DNA for the CDR3 is TGTACCAGCAGTTCCATCGGGACAGGATCCTACGAGCAGTACTTC. It encodes CTSSSIGTGSYEQYF. The rearrangement uses TRBV6-2 or TRBV6-3 and TRBJ2-7; 8 positions agree with TRBD1. The CDR3 extends over 15 amino acids. Germline CDR1 is MNHEY and CDR2 is SVGEGT.

This chain links TRBV20-1 with TRBJ2-7; 10 bases are a match to TRBD1. Per the germline V gene, CDR1 is DFQATT and CDR2 is SNEGSKA (reference sequence). This CDR3 region has 13 residues. Trimming removed 5 bases from V and 6 bases from J; junction bases left unmatched: 7. CDR3 sequence reads: CSAVPGQGSEQYF. DNA of the CDR3: TGCAGTGCTGTCCCGGGACAGGGGTCCGAGCAGTACTTC.

A note on this clonotype: At one of its ends the junction is not consistent with the germline gene, which may arise from a read error. This chain connects TRBV7-2 to TRBJ1-1, with D perhaps matching TRBD1 (6 bases). The germline gives CDR1 SGHTA, CDR2 FQGNSA. CDR3 size: 15 residues. As DNA, the CDR3 is TGTGCCAGCAGCTTGGAGGGGGAGGTGGGCACTGAAGTTTTCTTT. This encodes CASSLEGEVGTEVFF.